A selection of T cell receptor beta chains follows, all from one sample in a study of control samples from healthy donors and cancer patients. TCRdb's copy holds only in-frame clones and misses some; the assay was immunoSEQ multiplex PCR. The sample yields tens of thousands of clones, 86% seen once. The sample taken for sequencing was blood. The source of these receptors is a woman between 45 and 65 years old in good health. CDR3s include the opening cysteine and the closing phenylalanine or tryptophan. A D gene is named only where the DNA matches it firmly. Size is omitted from some rows. Given values are once, few, many or a class for expanded clones.

>19|TRBD2|TRBJ2-5|TRBV11-2|once
CASSSGGLAGGRGQETQYF
TGTGCCAGCAGCTCCGGTGGACTAGCGGGGGGGCGGGGTCAAGAGACCCAGTACTTC
>13|TRBD1|TRBJ2-1|TRBV6-5|.
CASVDRGYNEQFF
TGTGCCAGCGTTGACAGGGGATACAATGAGCAGTTCTTC
>15|.|TRBJ1-5|TRBV5-5|.
CASNGAAGRNQPQHF
TGTGCCAGCAATGGGGCCGCAGGACGCAATCAGCCCCAGCATTTT
>15|.|TRBJ2-1|TRBV7-2|once
CASSLGVGYYNEQFF
TGTGCCAGCAGCTTAGGTGTCGGATACTACAATGAGCAGTTCTTC
>14|TRBD2|TRBJ2-2|TRBV6-2/TRBV6-3|.
CASSHGGEPGELFF
TGTGCCAGCAGCCACGGGGGGGAACCCGGGGAGCTGTTTTTT
>17|TRBD2|TRBJ2-7|TRBV4-2|once
CASSQDSPGLAGYEQYF
TGTGCCAGCAGCCAAGACTCACCGGGACTAGCGGGTTACGAGCAGTACTTC
>13|.|TRBJ1-1|TRBV2|.
CASSEQRNTEAFF
TGTGCCAGCAGTGAACAAAGGAACACTGAAGCTTTCTTT
>15|.|TRBJ1-2|TRBV7-2|.
CASSLSNREAYGYTF
TGTGCCAGCAGCTTGTCCAACAGGGAAGCCTATGGCTACACCTTC
>15|TRBD1|TRBJ2-1|TRBV2|.
CASSRQGDSYNEQFF
TGTGCCAGCAGCCGACAGGGGGACTCCTACAATGAGCAGTTCTTC
>13|.|TRBJ1-6|TRBV28|.
CASRRTPPNPLHF
TGTGCCAGCAGACGGACTCCGCCCAACCCCCTCCACTTT
>14|.|TRBJ2-7|TRBV2|.
CASSTYPERSEQYF
TGTGCCAGCAGTACCTACCCGGAGCGAAGCGAGCAGTACTTC
>14|.|TRBJ1-2|TRBV6-2/TRBV6-3|.
CASSYSGPTGGYTF
TGTGCCAGCAGTTACTCCGGGCCAACGGGCGGCTACACCTTC
>14|TRBD1|TRBJ2-3|TRBV6-2/TRBV6-3|.
CASSYGQGALTQYF
TGTGCCAGCAGTTACGGTCAGGGGGCGCTTACGCAGTATTTT
>13|TRBD1|TRBJ2-5|TRBV3-1/TRBV3-2|.
CASSKGGAETQYF
TGTGCCAGCAGCAAAGGGGGCGCGGAGACCCAGTACTTC
>11|.|TRBJ1-2|TRBV29-1|.
CSVARVYGYTF
TGCAGCGTTGCCCGGGTCTATGGCTACACCTTC
>16|.|TRBJ1-4|TRBV2|.
CASSALLILLNEKLFF
TGTGCCAGCAGTGCCTTATTAATCCTGCTTAATGAAAAACTGTTTTTT
>16|.|TRBJ2-3|TRBV6-2/TRBV6-3|.
CASSYYGARSTDTQYF
TGTGCCAGCAGTTACTATGGGGCACGTAGCACAGATACGCAGTATTTT
>13|.|TRBJ1-1|TRBV28|.
CASSFPENTEAFF
TGTGCCAGCAGTTTCCCAGAGAACACTGAAGCTTTCTTT
>16|TRBD2|TRBJ2-7|TRBV7-6|.
CASSLATGGPSYEQYF
TGTGCCAGCAGCTTAGCGACGGGAGGGCCTTCCTACGAGCAGTACTTC
>14|TRBD1|TRBJ2-7|TRBV3-1/TRBV3-2|.
CASSPRDRPYEQYF
TGTGCCAGCAGCCCTCGGGACAGGCCCTACGAGCAGTACTTC
>15|.|TRBJ1-1|TRBV19|once
CASSMPTGLPTEAFF
TGTGCCAGTAGTATGCCGACAGGCCTTCCCACTGAAGCTTTCTTT
>12|.|TRBJ2-5|TRBV28|.
CASSLSGETQYF
TGTGCCAGCAGTTTAAGTGGCGAGACCCAGTACTTC
>15|.|TRBJ2-1|TRBV4-1|.
CASSHGVISYNEQFF
TGCGCCAGCAGCCACGGGGTGATCTCCTACAATGAGCAGTTCTTC
>17|.|TRBJ2-6|TRBV3-1/TRBV3-2|few
CASTDGQVVTGANVLTF
TGTGCCAGCACCGACGGGCAGGTTGTTACTGGGGCCAACGTCCTGACTTTC
>14|.|TRBJ2-7|TRBV5-5|once
CASSLSAEAYEQYF
TGTGCCAGCAGCTTGTCGGCAGAAGCCTACGAGCAGTACTTC
>18|.|TRBJ1-6|TRBV7-2|.
CASSLVLFSSSYNSPLHF
TGTGCCAGCAGCTTAGTACTCTTCTCTAGCTCCTATAATTCACCCCTCCACTTT
>12|TRBD2|TRBJ2-1|TRBV12-3/TRBV12-4|.
CASKYGTSKPFF
TGTGCCAGCAAATATGGGACTAGCAAGCCGTTCTTC
>16|TRBD1|TRBJ1-1|TRBV5-1|.
CASSKQGDQTNTEAFF
TGCGCCAGCAGCAAACAGGGGGACCAGACGAACACTGAAGCTTTCTTT
>16|TRBD1|TRBJ2-7|TRBV7-2|.
CASSLDGGQGHYEQYF
TGTGCCAGCAGCTTAGACGGGGGACAGGGCCACTACGAGCAGTACTTC
>15|.|TRBJ2-7|TRBV19|.
CASSIVPFGLYEQYF
TGTGCCAGTAGTATCGTGCCTTTTGGGCTCTACGAGCAGTACTTC
>19|TRBD1|TRBJ2-7|TRBV18|.
CASSLRDRGRLGMSYEQYF
TGTGCCAGCTCACTCCGGGACAGGGGGCGCTTAGGAATGTCCTACGAGCAGTACTTC
>14|TRBD1|TRBJ1-5|TRBV19|.
CASREAGGKQPQHF
TGTGCCAGTAGGGAGGCAGGGGGCAAACAGCCCCAGCATTTT
>17|.|TRBJ2-4|TRBV19|once
CASSIMFGGRAKNIQYF
TGTGCCAGTAGTATAATGTTTGGGGGGCGCGCCAAAAACATTCAGTACTTC
>14|.|TRBJ1-3|TRBV19|.
CASIGMLSGNTIYF
TGTGCCAGCATAGGGATGCTCTCTGGAAACACCATATATTTT
>16|TRBD2|TRBJ2-7|TRBV4-1|.
CASTQEAGVLSYEQYF
TGCGCCAGCACCCAGGAAGCGGGGGTACTCTCCTACGAGCAGTACTTC
>17|TRBD2|TRBJ2-7|TRBV6-2/TRBV6-3|.
CASSRGLAGGSSYEQYF
TGTGCCAGCAGTAGGGGACTAGCGGGAGGGTCCTCCTACGAGCAGTACTTC
>15|.|TRBJ1-1|TRBV5-4|.
CASSFTSTMNTEAFF
TGTGCCAGCAGCTTTACAAGTACGATGAACACTGAAGCTTTCTTT
>13|.|TRBJ2-7|TRBV18|.
CASSPSGGSEQYF
TGTGCCAGCTCACCTTCTGGGGGGAGCGAGCAGTACTTC
>16|TRBD2|TRBJ2-3|TRBV11-3|.
CASSPRLAGRTDTQYF
TGTGCCAGCAGCCCTCGCCTAGCGGGACGCACAGATACGCAGTATTTT
>14|TRBD1|TRBJ2-7|TRBV4-1|.
CASSTRDRGHEQYF
TGCGCCAGCAGCACCCGGGACAGGGGGCACGAGCAGTACTTC
>12|.|TRBJ2-7|TRBV6-2/TRBV6-3|.
CASSAQGYEQYF
TGTGCCAGCAGTGCCCAGGGCTACGAGCAGTACTTC
>15|TRBD1|TRBJ2-1|TRBV11-3|.
CASSLGGNRGREQFF
TGTGCCAGCAGCTTAGGGGGAAACAGGGGGCGCGAGCAGTTCTTC
>14|TRBD1|TRBJ1-1|TRBV5-8|.
CASLRRGLRTEAFF
TGTGCCAGCCTCCGGAGGGGGCTGAGGACTGAAGCTTTCTTT
>15|TRBD1|TRBJ1-1|TRBV6-5|.
CASSYSIQGAYEAFF
TGTGCCAGCAGTTACTCGATACAGGGGGCCTATGAAGCTTTCTTT
>16|.|TRBJ2-6|TRBV6-6|.
CASSYDGGPGANVLTF
TGTGCCAGCAGTTACGATGGGGGGCCTGGGGCCAACGTCCTGACTTTC
>16|.|TRBJ2-3|TRBV4-1|.
CASSQGSDSYTDTQYF
TGCGCCAGCAGCCAAGGATCCGACAGCTACACAGATACGCAGTATTTT
>14|.|TRBJ1-2|TRBV27|.
CASSGYGGDYGYTF
TGTGCCAGCAGTGGATACGGAGGGGACTATGGCTACACCTTC
>13|.|TRBJ2-5|TRBV6-5|.
CASTLDREETQYF
TGTGCCAGCACTTTAGACCGTGAGGAGACCCAGTACTTC
>14|TRBD1|TRBJ1-6|TRBV3-1/TRBV3-2|.
CASSHKGARTPLHF
TGTGCCAGCAGCCATAAGGGGGCGCGGACACCCCTCCACTTT
>15|TRBD2|TRBJ2-3|TRBV29-1|.
CSARTSGSGTDTQYF
TGCAGCGCAAGGACTAGCGGGAGTGGCACAGATACGCAGTATTTT